These T cell receptor beta chains were read from a single sample in a study of response to subunit inactivated influenza vaccine. TCRdb itself ran the RT-PCR reads through MiXCR, one entry per CDR3 protein. Altogether more than 450,000 distinct CDR3 sequences are present, 12% being singletons, with the ten largest covering around 9.6%. The sample was PBMCs from blood, taken on the day of vaccination. Source of these receptors: a middle-aged man who received an inactivated influenza vaccine. The CDR3 runs from the conserved cysteine through the conserved F or W. The D gene is left open where the match is weak. Size is stated for part of the rows, as once, few or many counts, or as a class when the clone is expanded.

TRBJ2-1	many	TRBD1	TRBV6-5	TGTGCCAGCAGTTACTCGGACAGGAACAATGAGCAGTTCTTC	CASSYSDRNNEQFF
TRBJ1-5	NA	NA	TRBV6-2/TRBV6-3	TGTGCCAGCAGCAGGGGAAATGGCAATCAGCCCCAGCATTTT	CASSRGNGNQPQHF
TRBJ1-6	many	TRBD1	TRBV6-2/TRBV6-3	TGTGCCAGCAGTTACATACAGGGGGCCAGGAAAGTTACCTCACCCCTCCACTTT	CASSYIQGARKVTSPLHF
TRBJ2-1	NA	TRBD2	TRBV5-6	TGTGCCAGCAGCTCACTAGCGGTCATTGGCAATGAGCAGTTCTTC	CASSSLAVIGNEQFF
TRBJ2-2	few	NA	TRBV27	TGTGCCAGCAGCCGGTGGGCCCTGAACACCGGGGAGCTGTTTTTT	CASSRWALNTGELFF
TRBJ2-1	NA	TRBD2	TRBV11-2	TGTGCCAGCAGCGCCGGGACTAGCGGGAGGGCCATCAATGAGCAGTTCTTC	CASSAGTSGRAINEQFF
TRBJ2-7	few	NA	TRBV7-2	TGTGCCAGCAGCGCCCTCCACTACGAGCAGTACTTC	CASSALHYEQYF
TRBJ2-3	few	NA	TRBV4-2	TGTGCCAGCAGCCAAGATAGCGCAGCCGGCACAGATACGCAGTATTTT	CASSQDSAAGTDTQYF
TRBJ2-6	NA	NA	TRBV11-2	TGTGCCAGCAGCTACACCGTCTCTGGGGCCAACGTCCTGACTTTC	CASSYTVSGANVLTF
TRBJ1-5	NA	NA	TRBV15	TGTGCCACCAGCAGTAAGAACAATCAGCCCCAGCATTTT	CATSSKNNQPQHF
TRBJ2-4	few	NA	TRBV5-1	TGCGCCAGCAGCTTGGAAGGGCCGGGAAACATTCAGTACTTC	CASSLEGPGNIQYF
TRBJ1-1	few	TRBD1	TRBV14	TGTGCCAGCAGCCAGGGACAGCTTTACGGCACTGAAGCTTTCTTT	CASSQGQLYGTEAFF
TRBJ1-1	NA	TRBD1	TRBV4-1	TGCGCCAGCAGCCCCTCGACAGGGATCGGCACTGAAGCTTTCTTT	CASSPSTGIGTEAFF
TRBJ2-2	many	TRBD1	TRBV7-6	TGTGCCAGCAGCTTAGTGATTGGGGACAGGTGGGCCACCGGGGAGCTGTTTTTT	CASSLVIGDRWATGELFF
TRBJ2-3	NA	TRBD2	TRBV4-2	TGTGCCAGCAGCCAAGTGGCTAGCGGGGGGCGAAGTAGCACAGATACGCAGTATTTT	CASSQVASGGRSSTDTQYF
TRBJ2-7	many	NA	TRBV28	TGTGCCAGCAGTTCCCCGAACGAGCAGTACTTC	CASSSPNEQYF
TRBJ2-5	few	TRBD2	TRBV3-1	TGTGCCAGCAGCCAACCCTTAGCGGGAGGGCGGGAGACCCAGTACTTC	CASSQPLAGGRETQYF
TRBJ2-7	NA	NA	TRBV7-8	TGTGCCAGCAGTTGGGACACCGATTACGAGCAGTACTTC	CASSWDTDYEQYF
TRBJ2-3	few	NA	TRBV4-3	TGCGCCAGCAGCCAAGGGGGTTTCGGAACAGATACGCAGTATTTT	CASSQGGFGTDTQYF
TRBJ2-2	NA	TRBD1	TRBV5-6	TGTGCCAGCAGCTTGCTGGGACAGGTCCTCGGCGGGGAGCTGTTTTTT	CASSLLGQVLGGELFF
TRBJ2-1	few	TRBD2	TRBV27	TGTGCCACGGCGGGGCGGGAGCACCGTGGTGAGCAGTTCTTC	CATAGREHRGEQFF
TRBJ1-1	few	NA	TRBV20-1	TGCAGTGCTAGAGATCCCCTTTCAGCTGAAGCTTTCTTT	CSARDPLSAEAFF
TRBJ2-7	NA	TRBD1	TRBV5-5	TGTGCCAGCAGCTTGGTTTGGACAGGGGGTGTCGAGCAGTACTTC	CASSLVWTGGVEQYF